A single TCR beta chain is shown here with its context. This clonotype is a singleton in its sample. Its specific antigen is unknown. No base quality information exists; no much larger clone differs at one position. A lone read offers only weak evidence. The data are from a study of CD8 T cells in Susac syndrome (dated by TCRdb to the late 2010s). Study-level background: Whether CD8+ T cell activation and differentiation in Susac syndrome was antigen driven was tested using repertoire sequencing. Study-wide conclusions, independent of this receptor: The number of individuals in the TCR sequencing and HLA analysis was recognized as being relatively small.

The CDR3 numbers 13 residues from cysteine through phenylalanine. The read is trimmed to its CDR3 DNA, 39 bases read in frame from base 1. V is shortened by 5 bases, J by 2 bases, and the region joining them spans 10 bases. As encoded in the germline V gene (reference sequence), CDR1 is SEHNR while CDR2 is FQNEAQ. Peripheral blood CD8+ and CD4+ T cells from healthy donors, Susac syndrome patients and multiple sclerosis patients were profiled using high-throughput TCR beta sequencing. Healthy donors were age- and sex-matched controls. CD8+ TEMRA cells were enriched by FACS, while bulk CD8+ and CD4+ T cells were purified by magnetic negative isolation. Blood was collected in EDTA tubes and processed within 24 hours, with PBMCs isolated through density gradient centrifugation. PBMCs intended for TCR sequencing were cryopreserved in liquid nitrogen and were subsequently thawed in a 37 degrees C water bath. A purity of at least 90% was achieved for sorted or isolated CD4+, CD8+ and CD8+ TEMRA cells.

RNA was extracted using the RNeasy kit, and roughly 0.45 to 1 microgram was reverse transcribed with random hexamers. The immunoSEQ multiplex PCR assay, covering 54 Vbeta and 13 Jbeta segments, was used to amplify TCR beta CDR3 regions. To correct PCR amplification bias, a synthetic template baseline was used for both primer optimization and computational correction. The authors' pipeline ran thus. Reads were annotated to V, D and J genes per IMGT and analyzed with immunoSEQ Analyzer, keeping only productive sequences. Clonality was computed as one minus Shannon entropy normalized by log2 of the number of productive unique sequences. Public and private clones were assessed among the 100 most prevalent clones of each patient and control. A clone was defined as Susac-specific if it was absent from the healthy and MS cohorts, from roughly 990 published viral clones and from other ImmuneACCESS disease sequences. Starting from the raw public reads, TCRdb applied fastp trimming at Q25, assembled clones with MiXCR and retained in-frame beta chains. Each CDR3 protein appears once, grouped with its most common genes and DNA. What appears here as the V and J calls and clone size reflects TCRdb's work, not the paper's. In all, the sample holds 110,000 or so distinct CDR3 sequences, and 94% of those were seen once. The ten biggest clones cover just over 0.095% of the sample.

This sequence originates from a human donor in good health. The sequencing sample was made of CD4+ T cells from PBMCs. The chain is made from TRBV7-9 and TRBJ2-7, with no confident D gene call. The DNA sequence is given as TGTGCCAGCAGCCAAGTGTCTACCTACGAGCAGTACTTC. This gives the protein CASSQVSTYEQYF.